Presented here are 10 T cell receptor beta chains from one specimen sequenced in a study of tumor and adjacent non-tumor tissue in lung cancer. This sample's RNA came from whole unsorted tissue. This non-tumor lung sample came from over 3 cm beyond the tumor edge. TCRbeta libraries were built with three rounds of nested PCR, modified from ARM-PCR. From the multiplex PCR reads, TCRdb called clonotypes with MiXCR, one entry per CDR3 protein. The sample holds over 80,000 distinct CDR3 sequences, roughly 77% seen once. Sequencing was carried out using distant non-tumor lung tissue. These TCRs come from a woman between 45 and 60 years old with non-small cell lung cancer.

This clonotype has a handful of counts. The CDR3 loop reads CATSRGIQGSEDNEQFF. The DNA of the CDR3 is TGTGCCACCAGCAGAGGTATACAGGGAAGCGAAGACAATGAGCAGTTCTTC. This chain uses TRBV15 with TRBJ2-1; weak D call: TRBD1 (6 bases). The germline gives CDR1 LNHNV, CDR2 YYDKDF (reference sequence). This CDR3 comprises 17 residues. The V end was cut by 1 base, the J end by 5 bases, with 18 bases between.

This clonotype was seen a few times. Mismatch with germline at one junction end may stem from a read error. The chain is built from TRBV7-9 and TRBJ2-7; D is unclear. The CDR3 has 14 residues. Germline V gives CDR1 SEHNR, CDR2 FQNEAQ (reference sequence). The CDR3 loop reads CASSPPGGSYEEYF. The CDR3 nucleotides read TGTGCCAGCAGTCCGCCCGGCGGATCCTACGAGGAGTACTTC.

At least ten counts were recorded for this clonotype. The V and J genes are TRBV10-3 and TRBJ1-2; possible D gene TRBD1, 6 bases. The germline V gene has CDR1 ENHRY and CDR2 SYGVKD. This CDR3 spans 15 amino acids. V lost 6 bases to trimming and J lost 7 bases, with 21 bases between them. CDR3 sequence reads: CAIRTGVSPMVGYTF. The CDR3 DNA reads TGTGCCATCAGGACAGGTGTCTCTCCTATGGTTGGCTACACCTTC.

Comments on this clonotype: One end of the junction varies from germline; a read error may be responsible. In DNA form, the CDR3 reads TGTGCCAGCAATCCTCCCATAGGCGAGCGGTACTTC. This encodes CASNPPIGERYF. This rearrangement joins TRBV6-5 to TRBJ2-7; D ambiguous. Germline assignment: CDR1 MNHEY and CDR2 SVGAGI. The CDR3 extends over 12 amino acids.

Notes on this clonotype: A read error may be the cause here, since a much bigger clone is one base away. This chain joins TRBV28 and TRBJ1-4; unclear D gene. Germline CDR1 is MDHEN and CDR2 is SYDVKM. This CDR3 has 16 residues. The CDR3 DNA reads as TGTGCCAGCAGTTTAGATGGAGTTTCAACTAATGAAAAACTGCTTTTT. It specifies CASSLDGVSTNEKLLF.

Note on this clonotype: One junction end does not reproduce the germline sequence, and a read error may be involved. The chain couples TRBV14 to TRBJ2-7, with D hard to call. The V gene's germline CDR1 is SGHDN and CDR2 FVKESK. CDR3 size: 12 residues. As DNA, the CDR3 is TGTGCCAGCAACCATGACACCTACGAGCACTACTTC. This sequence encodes CASNHDTYEHYF.

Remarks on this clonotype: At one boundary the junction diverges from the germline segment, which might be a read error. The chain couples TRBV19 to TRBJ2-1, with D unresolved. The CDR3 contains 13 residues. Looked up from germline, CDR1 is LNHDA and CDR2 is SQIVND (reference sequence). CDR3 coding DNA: TGTGCCACAGCTCTAGTAACCTACAATGAGCAATTCTTC. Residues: CATALVTYNEQFF. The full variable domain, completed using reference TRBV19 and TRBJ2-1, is DGGITQSPKYLFRKEGQNVTLSCEQNLNHDAMYWYRQDPGQGLRLIYYSQIVNDFQKGDIAEGYSVSREKKESFPLTVTSAQKNPTAFYLCATALVTYNEQFFGPGTRLTVL.

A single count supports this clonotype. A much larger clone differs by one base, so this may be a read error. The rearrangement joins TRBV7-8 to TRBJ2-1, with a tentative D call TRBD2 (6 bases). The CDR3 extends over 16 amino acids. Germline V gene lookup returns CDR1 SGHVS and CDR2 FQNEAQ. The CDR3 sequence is CDSSSLRDSYYNEQFF. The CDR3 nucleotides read TGTGACAGCAGCTCCCTCAGGGACTCCTACTACAATGAGCAGTTCTTC.

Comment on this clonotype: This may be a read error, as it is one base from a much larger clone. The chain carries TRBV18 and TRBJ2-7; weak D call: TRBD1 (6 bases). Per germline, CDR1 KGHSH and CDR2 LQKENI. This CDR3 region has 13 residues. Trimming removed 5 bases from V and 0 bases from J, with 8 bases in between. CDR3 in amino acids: CASSWDNSYEQYF. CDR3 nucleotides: TGTGCCAGCTCATGGGACAACTCCTACGAGCAGTACTTC. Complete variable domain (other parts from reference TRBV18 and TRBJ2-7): NAGVMQNPRHLVRRRGQEARLRCSPMKGHSHVYWYRQLPEEGLKFMVYLQKENIIDESGMPKERFSAEFPKEGPSILRIQQVVRGDSAAYFCASSWDNSYEQYFGPGTRLTVT.

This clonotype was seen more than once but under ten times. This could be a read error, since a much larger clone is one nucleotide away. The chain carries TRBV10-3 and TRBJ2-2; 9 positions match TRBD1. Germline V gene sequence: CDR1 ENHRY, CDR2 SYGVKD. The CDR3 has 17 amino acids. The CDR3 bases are TGTGCCATCAGCGACTCCGGGACAGGGACAAACACCGGGGAGCTGTCTTTT. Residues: CAISDSGTGTNTGELSF.